The 9 T cell receptor beta chains presented below share a single source sample, sequenced in a study of tumor-infiltrating lymphocytes in primary liver carcinoma. The researchers obtained blood RNA from unsorted whole blood and also extracted germline DNA. A constant-region primer served to make TCR beta cDNA from about 490 ng total RNA. Nested multiplex PCR, run for three rounds with slightly modified ARM-PCR, yielded TCR beta libraries. The first two PCR rounds used TRBV1-TRBV30 forward primers with a C-beta reverse primer, 10 cycles each. TCRdb reprocessed the multiplex PCR reads with MiXCR, giving one entry per CDR3 protein. Altogether fewer than 400,000 distinct CDR3 sequences are present, 55% to 65% being singletons, with the ten largest covering about 9.4%. The specimen sequenced was peripheral blood. These receptors originate from a middle-aged man with primary liver carcinoma and hepatitis B virus infection.

Details on this clonotype: This sequence may be a read error, since a much larger clone differs from it by one base. This sequence joins TRBV5-4 and TRBJ2-7; unclear D gene. The CDR3 has 14 amino acids. The germline V gene has CDR1 SGHNT and CDR2 YYREEE (reference sequence). Trimming left V 3 bases short and J 7 bases short, with 17 bases between. The CDR3 DNA sequence: TGTGCCAGCAGCTCGACCGGATCAATAATGGAGCAGTACTTC. This gives the protein CASSSTGSIMEQYF.

Remarks on this clonotype: Germline and junction disagree at one end, which may indicate a read error. The J gene is TRBJ2-7, the V gene TRBV5-4, with 11 bases lining up with TRBD2. The germline gives CDR1 SGHNT, CDR2 YYREEE (reference sequence). CDR3 length equals 16 residues. This CDR3 reads CACSRGTSGSSYEQYF. CDR3 coding DNA: TGTGCCTGCAGCCGGGGGACTAGCGGTAGCTCCTACGAGCAGTACTTC.

J is TRBJ2-2 and V is TRBV5-1; D ambiguous. Germline V CDR1 and CDR2: SGHRS, YFSETQ. Trimming removed 1 base at V and 4 bases at J, with 5 bases between. This CDR3 has 13 amino acids. The CDR3 bases are TGCGCCAGCAGCTTGATACCCACCGGGGAGCTGTTTTTT. Translated: CASSLIPTGELFF.

The chain combines TRBV29-1 with TRBJ2-5; no clear D. CDR3 length: 14 residues. With 0 bases removed from V and 5 bases from J, the gap between germline ends came to 13 bases. Germline loops: CDR1 SQVTM, CDR2 ANQGSEA. The DNA of the CDR3 is TGCAGCGTTGAAGATCTGAAAGGTTATGAGACCCAGTACTTC. Amino acids: CSVEDLKGYETQYF.

This clonotype was counted many times. This chain links TRBV29-1 with TRBJ2-1, with 9 bases matching TRBD2. The CDR3 spans 15 residues. The V segment lost 7 bases and the J segment 0 bases; nucleotides outside the gene matches: 7. The germline CDR1 and CDR2 sequences are SQVTM and ANQGSEA. The chain's CDR3 is CSGTSGLSSYNEQFF. CDR3 in DNA: TGCAGCGGTACTAGCGGGCTAAGCTCCTACAATGAGCAGTTCTTC.

This clonotype was counted ten times or more. The J gene is TRBJ2-1, the V gene TRBV4-1; D possibly corresponds to TRBD1 (5 bases). Per germline, CDR1 MGHRA and CDR2 YSYEKL. The CDR3 has 13 amino acids. Trimming stripped 8 bases from V and 6 bases from J, with 14 bases between. CDR3 sequence reads: CASSFLGVNEQFF. Here the CDR3 DNA reads TGCGCCAGCTCCTTTTTAGGGGTCAATGAGCAGTTCTTC.

Details on this clonotype: A read error may explain this, as a much larger clone is one base away. The rearrangement links TRBV29-1 to TRBJ1-1; D is ambiguous. Germline V lookup: CDR1 SQVTM, CDR2 ANQGSEA. The CDR3 is 8 amino acids. V was cut by 4 bases and J by 11 bases, with 5 bases left in between. The CDR3 reads CSVGGAFF. Here the CDR3 DNA reads TGCAGCGTTGGAGGGGCTTTCTTT. Filled out from reference TRBV29-1 and TRBJ1-1, the complete variable domain reads SAVISQKPSRDICQRGTSLTIQCQVDSQVTMMFWYRQQPGQSLTLIATANQGSEATYESGFVIDKFPISRPNLTFSTLTVSNMSPEDSSIYLCSVGGAFFGQGTRLTVV.

Regarding this clonotype: Its ends do not fully match the called genes, so a read error is possible. The V gene is TRBV2, the J gene TRBJ1-2; 8 nucleotides align to TRBD1. The CDR3 loop spans 15 amino acids. Germline V CDR1 and CDR2: SNHLY, FYNNEI. For the CDR3, the DNA is TGTCCCAGCAGTGAAGCACCCGGGACAGGCTATGGCTACACCTTC. Translating gives CPSSEAPGTGYGYTF.

The chain joins TRBV5-4 to TRBJ2-2; D not resolved. The CDR3 contains 12 residues. CDR1 is SGHNT, CDR2 YYREEE, per germline (reference sequence). V gave up 9 bases and J gave up 3 bases, with 9 bases separating them. The DNA for the CDR3 is TGTGCCAACGGTGGGGACACCGGGGAGCTGTTTTTT. Translating gives CANGGDTGELFF. The full variable domain, completed using reference TRBV5-4 and TRBJ2-2, is ETGVTQSPTHLIKTRGQQVTLRCSSQSGHNTVSWYQQALGQGPQFIFQYYREEENGRGNFPPRFSGLQFPNYSSELNVNALELDDSALYLCANGGDTGELFFGEGSRLTVL.